The rows below give T cell receptor beta chains drawn from one sample of a study of post-analysis software for immune sequencing data. In TCRdb, the PCR reads were re-called with MiXCR into one record per CDR3 protein. The repertoire has about 540,000 distinct CDR3 sequences, less than 40% of them found once; the top ten carry approximately 5.4%. Sequencing was performed on blood. These receptor sequences come from a girl aged 2-17 years with multiple sclerosis. Both conserved end residues are part of each CDR3. D genes are given only for firm matches. Clone size, where shown, is once, few, many, or a class for clones that have expanded.

>TRBJ1-2|few|.|TRBV20-1
CSAEPRGSWGSGYTF
TGCAGTGCGGAACCCCGGGGCAGCTGGGGGTCTGGCTACACCTTC
>TRBJ1-4|few|.|TRBV29-1
CSAAARQSALSTNEKLFF
TGCAGCGCTGCCGCCAGACAGAGTGCCCTTTCAACTAATGAAAAACTGTTTTTT
>TRBJ2-7|.|TRBD2|TRBV5-1
CASSLGSGVSYEQYF
TGCGCCAGCAGCTTGGGTAGCGGGGTCTCCTACGAGCAGTACTTC
>TRBJ2-7|.|.|TRBV2
CASSDPGQPIYEQYF
TGTGCCAGCAGTGACCCTGGACAGCCCATCTACGAGCAGTACTTC
>TRBJ2-1|.|.|TRBV5-1
CASSSSGPDNEQFF
TGCGCCAGCAGCTCCTCGGGTCCTGACAATGAGCAGTTCTTC
>TRBJ2-3|few|.|TRBV20-1
CSARPRTKGTDTQYF
TGCAGTGCTAGACCAAGGACTAAAGGCACAGATACGCAGTATTTT
>TRBJ2-7|.|TRBD1|TRBV29-1
CSVQTGIGEQYF
TGCAGCGTTCAGACAGGGATCGGCGAGCAGTACTTC
>TRBJ1-2|.|TRBD1|TRBV5-1
CASRAASGTGGLFEGYTF
TGCGCCAGCAGAGCGGCCAGTGGGACAGGCGGCTTATTTGAGGGCTACACCTTC
>TRBJ1-1|few|.|TRBV20-1
CSARTGGLGAFF
TGCAGTGCCCGAACCGGGGGTTTGGGAGCTTTCTTT
>TRBJ2-3|few|TRBD2|TRBV6-6
CASSYGASGGSTDTQYF
TGTGCCAGCAGTTACGGAGCTAGCGGGGGTAGCACAGATACGCAGTATTTT
>TRBJ2-1|.|.|TRBV3-1
CASSQGLTKGDEQFF
TGTGCCAGCAGCCAAGGTCTGACGAAAGGGGATGAGCAGTTCTTC
>TRBJ2-7|.|.|TRBV9
CASSEQAPNYNEQYF
TGTGCCAGCAGCGAGCAGGCACCGAACTACAATGAGCAGTACTTC
>TRBJ2-3|.|.|TRBV25-1
CASSGQTGDTQYF
TGTGCCAGCAGCGGACAGACTGGAGATACGCAGTATTTT
>TRBJ2-3|few|TRBD1|TRBV5-8
CASSWYRDRGSTDTQYF
TGTGCCAGCAGCTGGTACCGGGACAGAGGGTCCACAGATACGCAGTATTTT
>TRBJ2-5|many|.|TRBV12-3/TRBV12-4
CASSFGKETQYF
TGTGCCAGCAGTTTTGGGAAAGAGACCCAGTACTTC
>TRBJ2-5|.|.|TRBV15
CATSRRPGAQETQYF
TGTGCCACCAGCAGACGACCGGGAGCCCAAGAGACCCAGTACTTC
>TRBJ1-1|.|TRBD1|TRBV7-9
CTGRPPLNRGEAFF
TGTACCGGCAGGCCACCTCTAAACAGGGGGGAAGCTTTCTTT
>TRBJ1-4|.|.|TRBV7-8
CASSLRDFNEKRFF
TGTGCCAGCAGCCTCAGAGACTTCAATGAAAAACGGTTTTTT
>TRBJ1-2|.|TRBD1|TRBV20-1
CSATDRGYYGYTF
TGCAGTGCCACGGACAGGGGGTACTATGGCTACACCTTC
>TRBJ1-2|.|.|TRBV4-2
CASSQGLAGSNYGYTF
TGTGCCAGCAGCCAAGGACTCGCAGGATCTAACTATGGCTACACCTTC
>TRBJ2-1|.|TRBD1|TRBV4-1
CASSHPGAGGTYNEQFF
TGCGCCAGCAGCCATCCCGGCGCAGGGGGCACCTACAATGAGCAGTTCTTC
>TRBJ2-1|few|.|TRBV7-6
CASSLVETSYNEQFF
TGTGCCAGCAGCTTAGTAGAAACCTCCTACAATGAGCAGTTCTTC
>TRBJ2-7|.|.|TRBV20-1
CSAVKTVSSYEQYF
TGCAGTGCTGTCAAGACAGTAAGCTCCTACGAGCAGTACTTC
>TRBJ2-3|many|.|TRBV20-1
CSAMRSAATDTQYF
TGCAGTGCTATGAGATCCGCGGCGACAGATACGCAGTATTTT
>TRBJ1-1|.|.|TRBV6-6
CASSYPGGTSTEAFF
TGTGCCAGCAGTTACCCGGGCGGGACGAGCACTGAAGCTTTCTTT
>TRBJ1-1|few|.|TRBV20-1
CSVSVGRTANTEAFF
TGCAGTGTGAGCGTTGGCCGTACAGCGAACACTGAAGCTTTCTTT
>TRBJ1-1|.|.|TRBV29-1
CSVGQLFNTEAFF
TGCAGCGTCGGACAGCTATTTAACACTGAAGCTTTCTTT
>TRBJ1-5|.|.|TRBV6-5
CASSYGGPSNQPQHF
TGTGCCAGCAGTTACGGAGGGCCGAGCAATCAGCCCCAGCATTTT
>TRBJ2-2|.|TRBD2|TRBV20-1
CSASGGARTGELFF
TGCAGTGCTAGCGGGGGGGCCCGCACCGGGGAGCTGTTTTTT
>TRBJ2-5|few|TRBD2|TRBV20-1
CSATSPYRLAGRETQYF
TGCAGTGCTACCAGTCCTTATAGACTAGCGGGGAGGGAGACCCAGTACTTC
>TRBJ2-1|many|TRBD2|TRBV25-1
CASRLLAEAEQFF
TGTGCCAGCAGATTACTAGCGGAAGCAGAGCAGTTCTTC
>TRBJ2-7|.|.|TRBV20-1
CSAGLVGSEQYF
TGCAGTGCTGGCCTAGTGGGGAGCGAGCAGTACTTC
>TRBJ1-5|.|.|TRBV4-1
CASSQEGGGGLTPQHF
TGCGCCAGCAGCCAAGAAGGTGGGGGGGGTCTAACGCCCCAGCATTTT
>TRBJ2-3|few|TRBD2|TRBV2
CASSERLADTDTQYF
TGTGCCAGCAGTGAACGGCTAGCGGACACAGATACGCAGTATTTT
>TRBJ2-3|few|.|TRBV7-2
CASSPLVPISTDTQYF
TGTGCCAGCAGCCCACTAGTACCCATTAGCACAGATACGCAGTATTTT
>TRBJ1-2|.|.|TRBV11-2
CASSFPTARGDDNYGYTF
TGTGCCAGCAGCTTTCCGACCGCAAGGGGGGATGATAACTATGGCTACACCTTC
>TRBJ2-3|.|.|TRBV12-5
CASGPPGPTDTQYF
TGTGCTAGTGGCCCCCCAGGGCCGACAGATACGCAGTATTTT
>TRBJ2-5|few|.|TRBV7-9
CASSLTGGERYF
TGTGCCAGCAGCTTAACAGGGGGGGAGCGGTACTTC
>TRBJ2-1|.|TRBD2|TRBV12-3/TRBV12-4
CASITGTSGRNEQFF
TGTGCCAGCATCACCGGGACTAGCGGCCGCAATGAGCAGTTCTTC
>TRBJ2-3|few|.|TRBV20-1
CSARGTSTDTQYF
TGCAGTGCTAGGGGGACATCCACAGATACGCAGTATTTT
>TRBJ1-5|.|TRBD1|TRBV6-6
CASSHWGTGRNQPQHF
TGTGCCAGCAGCCACTGGGGGACAGGACGCAATCAGCCCCAGCATTTT
>TRBJ2-4|few|TRBD1|TRBV20-1
CSAWDRGAKNIQYF
TGCAGTGCTTGGGACAGGGGGGCCAAAAACATTCAGTACTTC
>TRBJ2-7|.|TRBD1|TRBV6-6
CASSYSGTGENEQYF
TGTGCCAGCAGTTACTCGGGGACAGGGGAAAACGAGCAGTACTTC
>TRBJ2-1|.|.|TRBV5-1
CASSLVRGPYNEQFF
TGCGCCAGCAGCTTGGTGCGGGGACCCTACAATGAGCAGTTCTTC
>TRBJ1-1|.|TRBD1|TRBV6-1
CASRIMTGGITEAFF
TGTGCCAGCAGAATTATGACAGGGGGTATCACTGAAGCTTTCTTT
>TRBJ1-1|few|.|TRBV20-1
CSALIGPEAFF
TGCAGTGCTTTGATCGGACCTGAGGCTTTCTTT
>TRBJ2-5|.|TRBD2|TRBV2
CASRGGRGETQYF
TGTGCCAGCAGGGGAGGGAGGGGAGAGACCCAGTACTTC
>TRBJ1-5|.|.|TRBV20-1
CSASFQINQPQHF
TGCAGTGCTAGCTTCCAAATCAATCAGCCCCAGCATTTT
>TRBJ1-1|.|.|TRBV6-5
CASSRQVADTEAFF
TGTGCCAGCAGTCGACAGGTTGCGGACACTGAAGCTTTCTTT